Each of the 10 T cell receptor beta chains below was sequenced from the same sample in a study of molecular identifiers for immune sequencing clone quantification. MiXCR was run by TCRdb on the PCR reads, yielding one entry per CDR3 protein. The sample consists of hundreds of thousands of distinct CDR3 sequences, about 23% of them appearing once. Sequenced material: naive CD8+ T cells from blood, with Jurkat cell RNA spiked in. As to subset: FACS-sorted CD8+CD4-CCR7+CD45RA+ naive T cells. These receptors all stem from a human donor in good health. Some libraries in this study had Jurkat cell RNA spiked in.

The chain links TRBV15 to TRBJ1-2; D gene ambiguous. The CDR3 length is 13 residues. The V gene's germline CDR1 is LNHNV and CDR2 YYDKDF (reference sequence). V gave up 1 base and J gave up 3 bases, with 6 bases separating them. The CDR3: CATSRVVDYGYTF. The CDR3 DNA reads as TGTGCCACCAGCAGAGTTGTTGACTATGGCTACACCTTC. Full variable domain (rest looked up from reference TRBV15 and TRBJ1-2): DAMVIQNPRYQVTQFGKPVTLSCSQTLNHNVMYWYQQKSSQAPKLLFHYYDKDFNNEADTPDNFQSRRPNTSFCFLDIRSPGLGDTAMYLCATSRVVDYGYTFGSGTRLTVV.

In its sample, this clonotype was seen a few times. The J gene is TRBJ2-1, the V gene TRBV4-3; TRBD2 matches 11 bases. The CDR3 spans 16 residues. Germline trimming cut 3 bases from V and 7 bases from J; bases unmatched to any gene: 8. From germline, CDR1 is LGHNA and CDR2 YSLEER. CDR3 bases: TGCGCCAGCAGCCAGAGTAGCGGGAGGGCCTTTAATGAGCAGTTCTTC. Amino acids: CASSQSSGRAFNEQFF.

The chain joins TRBV14 to TRBJ2-7; no definite D call. Germline V CDR1 and CDR2: SGHDN, FVKESK. The CDR3 extends over 14 amino acids. The germline V and J ends were trimmed by 2 bases and 3 bases, with 11 bases remaining between them. CDR3 coding DNA: TGTGCCAGCAGCCAAAGACGTCATGTCTACGAGCAGTACTTC. Its translation is CASSQRRHVYEQYF.

The sample holds a few counts of this clonotype. The CDR3 loop is CASGLVLGEQGPYNEQFF. The CDR3 nucleotides are TGTGCTAGTGGTTTGGTCTTGGGCGAACAGGGGCCCTACAATGAGCAGTTCTTC. V usage is TRBV12-5 and J usage is TRBJ2-1, with 7 bases fitting TRBD1. Germline lookup yields CDR1 LGHNT and CDR2 FRNRAP. The CDR3 loop spans 18 amino acids. The V and J ends lost 0 bases and 2 bases, in that order; junction bases with no gene match: 10.

This clonotype has just a few counts. The chain is built from TRBV9 and TRBJ2-5; TRBD1 is a possible D gene (5 bases). The CDR3 runs 15 residues. V was trimmed by 3 bases and J by 6 bases, leaving 18 bases between them. CDR1 SGDLS and CDR2 YYNGEE come from the germline V gene. The CDR3 nucleotides are TGTGCCAGCAGCGGTCAACAGGCGCCTCTCCAGACCCAGTACTTC. Its translation is CASSGQQAPLQTQYF.

This clonotype was detected ten times or more. This chain uses TRBV27 with TRBJ2-7; 9 positions agree with TRBD2. The CDR3 totals 14 residues. With 4 bases clipped from V and 5 bases from J, the junction kept 6 bases outside the gene matches. Germline CDR1 reads MNHEY; CDR2 reads SMNVEV (reference sequence). The CDR3 DNA reads TGTGCCAGCAGTTCGAGCGGGAGGTTGGACGAGCAGTACTTC. Translation gives CASSSSGRLDEQYF.

This clonotype was detected many times. This chain connects TRBV28 to TRBJ2-3; a possible D gene is TRBD1 (5 bases). Germline V gene sequence: CDR1 MDHEN, CDR2 SYDVKM. The CDR3 has 16 residues. Between the trimmed V and J ends, which lost 4 bases and 2 bases, there was a span of 16 bases. The CDR3 DNA follows: TGTGCCAGCAGTTCGGACAACGAAGGGTACACAGATACGCAGTATTTT. Amino acids: CASSSDNEGYTDTQYF.

This clonotype was seen only a few times. The V call is TRBV28, the J call TRBJ2-7; 9 bases map to TRBD1. Per the germline V gene, CDR1 is MDHEN and CDR2 is SYDVKM. Trimming removed 2 bases from V and 0 bases from J; junction bases left unmatched: 8. This CDR3 region has 17 residues. The CDR3 region has the DNA TGTGCCAGCAGTTTAATGGACAGGGGCCTTAGCTCCTACGAGCAGTACTTC. Protein product: CASSLMDRGLSSYEQYF.

This clonotype has more than one count but fewer than ten. The CDR3 spells CASSQGIQGLVLDEQFF. DNA of the CDR3: TGCGCCAGCAGCCAAGGAATCCAAGGACTAGTATTGGATGAGCAGTTCTTC. The chain combines TRBV4-3 with TRBJ2-1; 7 bases map to TRBD2. Germline lookup yields CDR1 LGHNA and CDR2 YSLEER. With 1 base clipped from V and 8 bases from J, the junction kept 14 bases outside the gene matches. The length of the CDR3 is 17 residues.

At least ten counts were recorded for this clonotype. The rearrangement joins TRBV7-2 to TRBJ2-3, with 8 bases aligning to TRBD1. V lost 4 bases, J lost 2 bases, and 5 bases stayed unmatched. Germline V lookup: CDR1 SGHTA, CDR2 FQGNSA. There are 15 residues in the CDR3. The CDR3 loop is CASSSWDRLTDTQYF. DNA for the CDR3: TGTGCCAGCAGCTCGTGGGACAGGCTCACAGATACGCAGTATTTT.